This T cell receptor (beta chain) was identified in a study of T cell responses to AZD1222 COVID-19 vaccine (dated by TCRdb to about 2021). Study-wide context: A total of 230 to 250 trial participants underwent TCR sequencing, of whom around 200 received two doses of AZD1222 and about 25 received two doses of the MenACWY control vaccine. Trial participants were enrolled into age subgroups of 18-55, 56-69 and 70-plus years, which contained around 140, 26 and 57 TCR-sequenced participants, respectively.

Concerning this clone: It has no known antigen specificity. Base-call qualities are not available, and no considerably larger clone is one nucleotide away.

The time point label on this specimen signifies: about 28 days (+/-7) after the second vaccine dose. Because spike-specific TCR depth and breadth did not differ between the two schedules, AZD1222 recipients who got a second dose at roughly 4 weeks were pooled with those who got a second dose at roughly 12 weeks. Samples from vaccinated people were obtained from the UK trials COV001 and COV002, which included a single-blind randomized controlled phase 2/3 trial of AZD1222 (ChAdOx1 nCoV-19) in healthy adults. For TCRbeta chain sequencing, PBMC samples were collected from trial participants at day 0 and at day 28 after the second dose. The CDR3 regions of human TCRbeta chains were analyzed by immunosequencing. Per the original workflow: TCRs in the repertoires were compared against a reference library of SARS-CoV-2-specific TCRs that had been generated with the MIRA antigen-specificity platform. Breadth was defined as the fraction of unique TCRs that were SARS-CoV-2-associated, and depth was defined as the fraction of total T cells that were SARS-CoV-2-associated. Each spike-specific TCR was assigned to its reactive spike region and to a CD4 or CD8 class using the MIRA data. Log10-transformed breadth and depth values were compared by one-way ANOVA with Sidak's multiple comparisons tests. Imported from immuneACCESS, the table was reduced by TCRdb to in-frame sequences with V and J called. These copies leave out some clones; in studies compared against another copy, an unresolved V gene accounts for under half, and the cause of the remainder is not known. That table supplies the V and J calls and clone size; D and trimming were determined from the DNA. The sample contains about 15,000 clones, about 87% of them found a single time. Approximately 2.9% of the sample belongs to the ten largest clones.

What the authors observed across the whole study: After two AZD1222 doses, spike-specific TCR breadth and depth were significantly higher than at day 0 and than in MenACWY recipients. Reportedly, close to half of the unique spike-specific TCRs recognized epitopes lying outside the regions that are mutated in the B.1.351 and B.1.1.7 variants. Participants were mostly white British, with more females than males. The authors suggested clonal diversity may have been underestimated. The 56-69-year group was small, and its depth increase did not reach significance, likely because of low power. Conclusions about previously exposed vaccinees are limited because only a handful of AZD1222 recipients were SARS-CoV-2 seropositive at baseline. No day 14 peak-response samples were available, so repertoires were characterized only after the peak T cell response. Vaccine-associated CD4 TCRs spanned the whole spike protein, with dominant responses in regions 160-218 and 743-854.

Taken from cysteine to phenylalanine, the CDR3 has 14 residues. Of all the DNA, just the CDR3 is kept, 42 bases in frame from base 1. V gives up 3 bases and J gives up 7 bases, and the segment between their germline ends measures 16 bases. From the germline V gene, CDR1 is SGHRS and CDR2 is YFSETQ. The starting material was peripheral blood, obtained 28 days after the second AZD1222 dose. The receptor's source is an adult who received the AZD1222 COVID-19 vaccine. Recombination linked TRBV5-1 to TRBJ1-2; TRBD1 is perhaps the D gene, given 6 matching bases. The DNA sequence is given as TGCGCCAGCAGCTCCTACGACAGGAGCGGTGGCTACACCTTC. Translated, it gives CASSSYDRSGGYTF.